This entry lists 13 T cell receptor beta chains sequenced from one sample in a study of cytomegalovirus exposure and HLA in healthy donors. The PCR was carried out with 60 Vbeta primers and 13 Jbeta primers. The data were produced by immunoSEQ multiplex PCR, yet TCRdb's version contains in-frame clones alone and is incomplete. Altogether about 280,000 clones are present, over 85% being singletons, with the ten largest covering roughly 2.3%. Sequenced input: PBMCs. The receptors shown here come from a woman aged 18-30 years in good health and CMV-seronegative.

V and J are TRBV29-1 and TRBJ2-3, with D possibly being TRBD2 (6 bases). The CDR3 runs to 13 residues. Trimming stripped 5 bases from V and 4 bases from J, with 13 bases between. The germline V gene encodes CDR1 SQVTM and CDR2 ANQGSEA. Written as DNA, the CDR3 is TGCAGCGTTCCGGGACTTCCCTCAGATACGCAGTATTTT. The encoded protein is CSVPGLPSDTQYF.

The chain recombines TRBV27 with TRBJ2-3, with TRBD1 matching over 7 bases. Germline V lookup: CDR1 MNHEY, CDR2 SMNVEV (reference sequence). The CDR3 contains 18 residues. The trim removed 4 bases at V and 0 bases at J, leaving 13 bases unmatched. The CDR3 protein is CASSWVPPWDSSTDTQYF. The CDR3, as DNA: TGTGCCAGCAGTTGGGTACCTCCCTGGGACAGTAGCACAGATACGCAGTATTTT.

The chain has TRBV27 and TRBJ1-5; 7 bases agree with TRBD1. The CDR3 runs 15 residues. The ends lost 3 bases at V and 2 bases at J; junction bases unmatched: 4. The germline gives CDR1 MNHEY, CDR2 SMNVEV (reference sequence). DNA of the CDR3: TGTGCCAGCAGTTTCGGGACAGCAGGCAATCAGCCCCAGCATTTT. It is translated as CASSFGTAGNQPQHF.

This chain connects TRBV7-9 to TRBJ2-3; tentatively, D is TRBD2 (7 bases). Germline lookup yields CDR1 SEHNR and CDR2 FQNEAQ (reference sequence). V was pared by 1 base and J by 5 bases, with 22 bases between. This CDR3 spans 18 amino acids. CDR3 in amino acids: CASSLGSAGAQAIDTQYF. Here the CDR3 DNA reads TGTGCCAGCAGCTTAGGGTCCGCGGGGGCTCAAGCGATAGATACGCAGTATTTT.

The V and J genes are TRBV10-3 and TRBJ2-1, with 13 nucleotides matching TRBD2. V lost 2 bases and J lost 5; bases outside the gene matches: 3. Germline values: CDR1 ENHRY, CDR2 SYGVKD. The CDR3 spans 16 residues. The CDR3 bases are TGTGCCATCAGTGAGACCGGGACTAGCGGGGACAATGAGCAGTTCTTC. Protein product: CAISETGTSGDNEQFF.

The chain recombines TRBV9 with TRBJ2-7, with a possible D match to TRBD2 (5 bases). This CDR3 region has 15 residues. Germline CDR1 and CDR2: SGDLS and YYNGEE. V was shortened by 0 bases and J by 0 bases, with 10 bases between the two germline ends. As DNA, the CDR3 is TGTGCCAGCAGCGTAGGGAGCGGCAGCTCCTACGAGCAGTACTTC. Translated, it gives CASSVGSGSSYEQYF.

V is TRBV4-2 and J is TRBJ1-5; maybe TRBD1 (6 bases). Germline V gene sequence: CDR1 LGHNA, CDR2 YNFKEQ. The CDR3 loop spans 14 amino acids. V gave up 4 bases and J gave up 9 bases, with 16 bases separating them. CDR3 protein: CASSPRTAEGPQHF. The CDR3 bases are TGTGCCAGCAGCCCCCGGACAGCCGAGGGGCCCCAGCATTTT.

This clone has a single count. CDR3 sequence reads: CASSLVASGGPGDEQFF. CDR3 bases: TGTGCCAGCAGCTTAGTGGCTAGCGGGGGGCCGGGAGATGAGCAGTTCTTC. This chain joins TRBV13 and TRBJ2-1; 11 bases agree with TRBD2. CDR3 length: 17 residues. Germline CDR1 and CDR2: PRHDT and FYEKMQ (reference sequence). Trimming removed 1 base from V and 8 bases from J; junction bases left unmatched: 10.

Comment on this clone: Because the CDR3 is missing its conserved closing phenylalanine or tryptophan, this is likely a read error. The rearrangement links TRBV9 to TRBJ1-1, with D perhaps matching TRBD1 (6 bases). V was trimmed by 5 bases and J by 4 bases, leaving 24 bases between them. The CDR3 consists of 17 residues. Germline CDR1 reads SGDLS; CDR2 reads YYNGEE. CDR3: CASSLWGGVFSPTEAFL. The CDR3 DNA sequence: TGTGCCAGCAGTCTGTGGGGGGGCGTTTTTAGCCCCACTGAAGCTTTCCTT.

The V and J genes are TRBV5-4 and TRBJ1-2, with a tentative D call TRBD1 (5 bases). CDR3 length: 14 amino acids. V was cut by 2 bases and J by 7 bases, with 15 bases left in between. Germline V CDR1 and CDR2: SGHNT, YYREEE (reference sequence). CDR3: CASSFGRALTGYTF. CDR3 sequence (DNA): TGTGCCAGCAGCTTTGGCAGGGCCCTTACTGGCTACACCTTC.

This clone was recorded only once. The J gene is TRBJ1-1, the V gene TRBV2; D gene unclear. Trimming took 7 bases from V and 1 from J, leaving 10 bases between them. Per germline, CDR1 SNHLY and CDR2 FYNNEI. The CDR3 runs 13 residues. The CDR3 here is CASNAEENTEAFF. The CDR3 DNA reads TGTGCCAGCAATGCGGAGGAGAACACTGAAGCTTTCTTT.

This chain links TRBV11-2 with TRBJ1-2, with TRBD1 matching over 7 bases. Trimming at V came to 3 bases and at J to 2 bases, leaving 6 bases not matched to a gene. CDR1 is SGHAT, CDR2 FQNNGV, per germline. This CDR3 has 15 amino acids. CDR3 protein: CASSFARDRNYGYTF. The DNA for the CDR3 is TGTGCCAGCAGCTTTGCCCGGGACAGAAACTATGGCTACACCTTC.

The chain carries TRBV7-8 and TRBJ1-2; D unresolved. V was clipped by 1 base and J by 4 bases, with 16 bases between them. The CDR3 length is 16 residues. Germline assignment: CDR1 SGHVS and CDR2 FQNEAQ. The CDR3 coding sequence is TGTGCCAGCAGCTTAGTCGGCGGGGAAGGGCTCTATGGCTACACCTTC. Its translation is CASSLVGGEGLYGYTF.